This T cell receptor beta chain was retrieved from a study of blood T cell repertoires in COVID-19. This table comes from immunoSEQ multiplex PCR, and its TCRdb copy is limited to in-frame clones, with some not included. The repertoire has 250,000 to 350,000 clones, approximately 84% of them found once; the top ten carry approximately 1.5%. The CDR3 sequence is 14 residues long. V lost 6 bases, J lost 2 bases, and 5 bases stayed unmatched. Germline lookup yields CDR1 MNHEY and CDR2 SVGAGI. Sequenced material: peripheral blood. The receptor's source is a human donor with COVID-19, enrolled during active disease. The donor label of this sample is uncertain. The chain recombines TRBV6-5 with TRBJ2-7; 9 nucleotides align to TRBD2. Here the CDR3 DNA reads TGTGCCAGCAGCTCCCTAGCGGGGCCCTACGAGCAGTACTTC. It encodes CASSSLAGPYEQYF.